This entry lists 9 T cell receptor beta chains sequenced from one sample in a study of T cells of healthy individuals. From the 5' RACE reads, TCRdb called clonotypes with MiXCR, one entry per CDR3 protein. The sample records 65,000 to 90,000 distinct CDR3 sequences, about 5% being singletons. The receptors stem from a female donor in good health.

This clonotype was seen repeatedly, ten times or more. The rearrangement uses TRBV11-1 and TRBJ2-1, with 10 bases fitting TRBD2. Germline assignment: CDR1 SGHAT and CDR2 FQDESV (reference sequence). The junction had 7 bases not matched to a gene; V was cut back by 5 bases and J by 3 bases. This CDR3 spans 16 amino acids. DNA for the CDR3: TGTGCCAGCAGCAATCTAGCGGGAGTTGTCTACAATGAGCAGTTCTTC. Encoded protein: CASSNLAGVVYNEQFF.

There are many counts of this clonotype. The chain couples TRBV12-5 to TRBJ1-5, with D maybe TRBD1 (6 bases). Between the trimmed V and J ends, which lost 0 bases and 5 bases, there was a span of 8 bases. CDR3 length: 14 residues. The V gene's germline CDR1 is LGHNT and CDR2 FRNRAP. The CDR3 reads CASGLVQGDQPQHF. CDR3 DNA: TGTGCTAGTGGTTTGGTACAGGGCGATCAGCCCCAGCATTTT.

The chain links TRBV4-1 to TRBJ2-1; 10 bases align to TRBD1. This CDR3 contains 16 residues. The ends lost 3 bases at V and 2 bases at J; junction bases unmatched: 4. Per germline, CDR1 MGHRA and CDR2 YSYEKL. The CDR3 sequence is CASSQIGTGAYNEQFF. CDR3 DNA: TGCGCCAGCAGCCAGATCGGGACAGGGGCCTACAATGAGCAGTTCTTC.

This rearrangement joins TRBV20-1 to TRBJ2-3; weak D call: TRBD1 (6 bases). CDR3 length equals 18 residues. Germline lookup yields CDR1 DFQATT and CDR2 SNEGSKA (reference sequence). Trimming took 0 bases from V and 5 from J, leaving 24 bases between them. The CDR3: CSARDPHAGAPLGDTQYF. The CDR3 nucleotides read TGCAGTGCTAGAGATCCTCATGCAGGGGCCCCCCTAGGAGATACGCAGTATTTT.

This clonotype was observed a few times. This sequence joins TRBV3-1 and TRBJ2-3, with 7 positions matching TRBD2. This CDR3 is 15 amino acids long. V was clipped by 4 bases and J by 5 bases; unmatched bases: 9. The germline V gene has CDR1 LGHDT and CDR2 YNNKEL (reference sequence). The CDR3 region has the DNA TGTGCCAGCAGCCGGAACCCTTCTAGCGGAGATACGCAGTATTTT. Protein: CASSRNPSSGDTQYF.

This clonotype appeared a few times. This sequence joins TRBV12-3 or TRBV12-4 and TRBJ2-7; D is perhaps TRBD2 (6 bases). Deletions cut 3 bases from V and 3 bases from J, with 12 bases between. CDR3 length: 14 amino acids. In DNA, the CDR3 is TGTGCCAGCAGTTTGGGCGGGACCTACTACGAGCAGTACTTC. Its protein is CASSLGGTYYEQYF.

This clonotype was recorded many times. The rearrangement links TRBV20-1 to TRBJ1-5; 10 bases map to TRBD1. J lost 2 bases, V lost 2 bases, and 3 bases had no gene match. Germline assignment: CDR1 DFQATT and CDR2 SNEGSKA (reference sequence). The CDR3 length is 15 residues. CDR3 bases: TGCAGTGCTAGACCGGACAGGGGGGGCAATCAGCCCCAGCATTTT. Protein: CSARPDRGGNQPQHF.

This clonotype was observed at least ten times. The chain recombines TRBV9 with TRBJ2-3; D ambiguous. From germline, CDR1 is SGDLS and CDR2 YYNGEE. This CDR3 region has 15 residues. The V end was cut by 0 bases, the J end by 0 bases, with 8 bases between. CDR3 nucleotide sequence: TGTGCCAGCAGCGTAGGGTCTCTCAGCACAGATACGCAGTATTTT. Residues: CASSVGSLSTDTQYF. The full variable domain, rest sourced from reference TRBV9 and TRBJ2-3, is DSGVTQTPKHLITATGQRVTLRCSPRSGDLSVYWYQQSLDQGLQFLIQYYNGEERAKGNILERFSAQQFPDLHSELNLSSLELGDSALYFCASSVGSLSTDTQYFGPGTRLTVL.

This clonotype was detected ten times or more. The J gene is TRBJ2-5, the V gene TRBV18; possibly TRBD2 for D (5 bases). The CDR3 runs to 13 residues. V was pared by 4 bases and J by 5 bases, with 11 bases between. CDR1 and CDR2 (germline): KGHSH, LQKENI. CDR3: CASSLTDWETQYF. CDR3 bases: TGTGCCAGCTCACTAACGGACTGGGAGACCCAGTACTTC.